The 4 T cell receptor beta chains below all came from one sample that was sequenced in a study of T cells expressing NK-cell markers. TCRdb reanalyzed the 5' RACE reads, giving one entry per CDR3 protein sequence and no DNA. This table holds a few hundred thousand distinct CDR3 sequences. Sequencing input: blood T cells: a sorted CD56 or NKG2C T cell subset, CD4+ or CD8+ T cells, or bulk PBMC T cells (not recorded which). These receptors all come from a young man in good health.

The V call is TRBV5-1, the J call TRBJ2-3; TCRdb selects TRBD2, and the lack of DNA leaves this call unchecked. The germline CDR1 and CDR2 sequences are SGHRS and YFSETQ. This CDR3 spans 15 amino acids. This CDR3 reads CASSRAGGEADTQYF.

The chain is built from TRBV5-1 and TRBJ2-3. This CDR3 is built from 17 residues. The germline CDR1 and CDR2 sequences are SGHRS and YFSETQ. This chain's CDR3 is CASSLPQQSTSSDTQYF.

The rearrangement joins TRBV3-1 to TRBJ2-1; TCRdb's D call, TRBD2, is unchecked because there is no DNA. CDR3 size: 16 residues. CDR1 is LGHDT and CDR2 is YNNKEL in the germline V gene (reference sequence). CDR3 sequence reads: CASRSGLAGSYNEQFF.

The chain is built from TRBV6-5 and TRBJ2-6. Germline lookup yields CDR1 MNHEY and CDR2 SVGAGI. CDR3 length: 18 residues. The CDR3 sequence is CASSYSGNGLSGANVLTF.